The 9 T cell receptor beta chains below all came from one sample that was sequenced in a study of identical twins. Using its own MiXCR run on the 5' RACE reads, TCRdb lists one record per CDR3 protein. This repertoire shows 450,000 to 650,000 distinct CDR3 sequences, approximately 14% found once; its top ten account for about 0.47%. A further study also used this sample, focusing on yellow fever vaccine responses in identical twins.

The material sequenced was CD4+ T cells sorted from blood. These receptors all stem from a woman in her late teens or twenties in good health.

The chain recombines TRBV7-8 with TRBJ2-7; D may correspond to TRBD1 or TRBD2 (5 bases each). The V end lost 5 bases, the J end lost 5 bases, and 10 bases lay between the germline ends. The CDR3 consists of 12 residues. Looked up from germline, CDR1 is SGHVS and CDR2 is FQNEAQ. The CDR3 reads CASSPLGDEQYF. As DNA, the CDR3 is TGTGCCAGCAGCCCCCTGGGGGACGAGCAGTACTTC.

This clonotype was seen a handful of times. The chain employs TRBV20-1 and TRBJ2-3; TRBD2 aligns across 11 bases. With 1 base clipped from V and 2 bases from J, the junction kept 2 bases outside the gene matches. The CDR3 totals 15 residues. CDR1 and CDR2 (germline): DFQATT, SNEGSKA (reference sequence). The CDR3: CSARGLAGITDTQYF. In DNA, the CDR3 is TGCAGTGCTAGAGGACTAGCGGGGATCACAGATACGCAGTATTTT.

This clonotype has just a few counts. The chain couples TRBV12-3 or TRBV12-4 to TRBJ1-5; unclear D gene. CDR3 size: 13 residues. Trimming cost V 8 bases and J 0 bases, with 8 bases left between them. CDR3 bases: TGTGCCAGCGCCAGATATAGCAATCAGCCCCAGCATTTT. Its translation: CASARYSNQPQHF.

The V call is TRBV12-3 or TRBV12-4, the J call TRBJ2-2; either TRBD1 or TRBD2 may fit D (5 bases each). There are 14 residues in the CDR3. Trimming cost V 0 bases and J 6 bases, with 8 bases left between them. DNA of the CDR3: TGTGCCAGCAGTTTAGCAGGGACCGCCGGGGAGCTGTTTTTT. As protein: CASSLAGTAGELFF.

CDR3 sequence: CASSQDLTRGVSGNEQFF. CDR3 coding DNA: TGTGCCAGCAGCCAAGACCTGACTAGGGGGGTTTCCGGCAATGAGCAGTTCTTC. The V gene is TRBV14, the J gene TRBJ2-1; D may match TRBD1 or TRBD2 (6 bases each). The CDR3 has 18 residues. Trimming shortened V by 0 bases and J by 6 bases, and 21 bases separated the two germline ends. Germline CDR1 and CDR2: SGHDN and FVKESK.

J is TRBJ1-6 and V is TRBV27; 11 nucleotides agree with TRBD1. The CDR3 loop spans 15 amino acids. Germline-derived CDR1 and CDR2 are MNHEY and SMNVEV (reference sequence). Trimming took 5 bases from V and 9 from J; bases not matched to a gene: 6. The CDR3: CASSVTGTGGSPLHF. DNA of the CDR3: TGTGCCAGCAGTGTAACCGGGACAGGGGGTTCACCCCTCCACTTT.

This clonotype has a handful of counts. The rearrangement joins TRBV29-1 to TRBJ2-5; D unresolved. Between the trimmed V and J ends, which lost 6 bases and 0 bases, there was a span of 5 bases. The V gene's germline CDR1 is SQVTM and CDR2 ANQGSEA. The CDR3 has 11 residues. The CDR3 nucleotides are TGCAGCGTGCACTACCAAGAGACCCAGTACTTC. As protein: CSVHYQETQYF.

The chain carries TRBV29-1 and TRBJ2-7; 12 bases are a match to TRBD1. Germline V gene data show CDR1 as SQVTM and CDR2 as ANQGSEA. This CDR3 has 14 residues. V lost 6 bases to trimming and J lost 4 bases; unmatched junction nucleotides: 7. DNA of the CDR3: TGCAGCGTGTACGGGACAGGGGGCTGGTACGAGCAGTACTTC. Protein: CSVYGTGGWYEQYF.

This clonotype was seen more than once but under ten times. The CDR3 coding sequence is TGTGCCAGCAGTTACTCCGGGCAGACTTACTACGAGCAGTACGTC. This gives the protein CASSYSGQTYYEQYV. V and J are TRBV6-2 or TRBV6-3 and TRBJ2-7; D uncertain. V lost 0 bases and J lost 3, with 12 bases in between. This CDR3 region has 15 residues. Germline V gene lookup returns CDR1 MNHEY and CDR2 SVGEGT.